The rows below give T cell receptor beta chains drawn from one sample of a study of T cells in Graves' hyperthyroidism and ophthalmopathy. MiXCR, applied by TCRdb to the multiplex PCR reads, yields one record per CDR3 protein. The data show hundreds of thousands of distinct CDR3 sequences, 11% to 15% seen once. Sequenced input: blood. All receptors derive from a man in his fifties or sixties with Graves' ophthalmopathy. The CDR3 runs from the conserved cysteine through the conserved F or W. D genes are given only for firm matches. The size entry is marked missing in some rows and otherwise reads once, few, many or a size class.

D gene	V gene	clone size	J gene	CDR3 DNA	CDR3 protein
TRBD1	TRBV11-2	few	TRBJ2-5	TGTGCCAGCCGGGACAGGGGGCGAGAGACCCAGTACTTC	CASRDRGRETQYF
NA	TRBV27	many	TRBJ2-1	TGTGCCAGCAGTCCGCTCGTGGGATCCTACAATGAGCAGTTCTTC	CASSPLVGSYNEQFF
NA	TRBV19	few	TRBJ2-5	TGTGCCAGTAGCCCCTCGCGGGACAAGAAGGAGACCCAGTACTTC	CASSPSRDKKETQYF
TRBD2	TRBV27	many	TRBJ2-1	TGTGCCAGCAGTTTACCGATAAGAGTAGCGGGAGGACCGTACAATGAGCAGTTCTTC	CASSLPIRVAGGPYNEQFF
NA	TRBV20-1	NA	TRBJ2-1	TGCAGTGCTAGGACTTTCTACAATGAGCAGTTCTTC	CSARTFYNEQFF
TRBD2	TRBV12-3/TRBV12-4	many	TRBJ2-7	TGTGCCAGCAGTTTACTAGCGGGAGGCTCCGAGCAGTACTTC	CASSLLAGGSEQYF
TRBD2	TRBV7-8	many	TRBJ2-3	TGTGCCAGCAGCTCCGCCCTCGGACTAGCGGGGACTACTAGCACAGATACGCAGTATTTT	CASSSALGLAGTTSTDTQYF
TRBD2	TRBV24-1	many	TRBJ2-2	TGTGCCACCAGTGATCCCAGCGGGAGCGGCACCGGGGAGCTGTTTTTT	CATSDPSGSGTGELFF
TRBD2	TRBV12-3/TRBV12-4	few	TRBJ2-3	TGTGCCAGCAGTTTTGGGATAGCGGGAGATACGCAGTATTTT	CASSFGIAGDTQYF
TRBD2	TRBV7-8	many	TRBJ2-1	TGTGCCAGCAGCTTAGGAGGCGGGAGGGATGGCAATGAGCAGTTCTTC	CASSLGGGRDGNEQFF
TRBD1	TRBV20-1	many	TRBJ1-1	TGCAGTGCCGAACTACCGGGACAGGGGCACACTGAAGCTTTCTTT	CSAELPGQGHTEAFF